What follows is one T cell receptor (beta chain) and its context. This sample was included in a study of shared clonotypes between healthy human individuals. The assay was immunoSEQ multiplex PCR, and TCRdb's table has in-frame clones only and misses some. The sample records 950,000 to 1,300,000 clones, around 76% being singletons. The specimen was memory CD4+ T cells sorted from blood. The subset denotes: CD45RA-negative fraction. This receptor was obtained from a man aged 18 to 29 in good health.

Here the CDR3 reads CASAQTSSGRDTDTQYF. CDR3 bases: TGTGCCAGCGCCCAAACGAGTAGCGGGAGGGACACAGATACGCAGTATTTT. The chain uses TRBV2 and TRBJ2-3; TRBD2 agrees at 11 bases. The CDR3 sequence is 17 residues long. With V trimmed by 8 bases and J by 2 bases, 12 bases remained unmatched. Germline V CDR1 and CDR2: SNHLY, FYNNEI. The full variable domain, rest sourced from reference TRBV2 and TRBJ2-3, is EPEVTQTPSHQVTQMGQEVILRCVPISNHLYFYWYRQILGQKVEFLVSFYNNEISEKSEIFDDQFSVERPDGSNFTLKIRSTKLEDSAMYFCASAQTSSGRDTDTQYFGPGTRLTVL.